This T cell receptor beta chain appears in the sequencing data of a study of blood T cell repertoires in COVID-19. Study overall: Donors in the United States, Italy and Spain gave samples during acute or convalescent COVID-19. Sources were T cells, B-cell-depleted T cells, or PBMCs; the material itself was cDNA or gDNA.

J gave up 2 bases and V 4 bases, and 6 bases lay outside the gene matches. The CDR3 spans 16 residues. Germline assignment: CDR1 SGHTA and CDR2 FQGNSA. TCRdb's copy holds only in-frame clones and misses some; the assay was immunoSEQ multiplex PCR. The table lists more than 35,000 clones, roughly nine tenths of them singletons. The sequenced sample was peripheral blood. The chain is built from TRBV7-2 and TRBJ2-1; 9 bases fit TRBD1. This clonotype was sampled from a woman in her thirties in a cohort sampled during active COVID-19. The chain's CDR3 is CASSSRDRAPYNEQFF. The CDR3, as DNA: TGTGCCAGCAGCTCGCGGGACAGGGCCCCCTACAATGAGCAGTTCTTC. Variable domain in full (rest from reference TRBV7-2 and TRBJ2-1): GAGVSQSPSNKVTEKGKDVELRCDPISGHTALYWYRQSLGQGLEFLIYFQGNSAPDKSGLPSDRFSAERTGGSVSTLTIQRTQQEDSAVYLCASSSRDRAPYNEQFFGPGTRLTVL.